This note documents a single T cell receptor (beta chain) sequence. Germline-derived CDR1 and CDR2 are SNHLY and FYNNEI. The ends lost 7 bases at V and 9 bases at J; junction bases unmatched: 15. The CDR3 spans 17 residues. The data derive from a study of shared clonotypes between healthy human individuals. Turning to the study itself: A few men and a couple of women, aged 18 to 49, were donors.

Clones were read by immunoSEQ multiplex PCR, and TCRdb kept only the in-frame ones, dropping some. The sample shows roughly 640,000 clones, approximately 79% of them seen only once. This clonotype was sampled from a woman aged 25 to 45 in good health. The V call is TRBV2, the J call TRBJ2-1; 13 nucleotides agree with TRBD2. Source material: memory CD4+ T cells sorted from blood. Regarding subset: CD45RA-negative fraction. DNA of the CDR3: TGTGCCAGCACCGACCGGACTAGCGGGAGAAGGTGGGCTGAGCAGTTCTTC. Protein sequence: CASTDRTSGRRWAEQFF.